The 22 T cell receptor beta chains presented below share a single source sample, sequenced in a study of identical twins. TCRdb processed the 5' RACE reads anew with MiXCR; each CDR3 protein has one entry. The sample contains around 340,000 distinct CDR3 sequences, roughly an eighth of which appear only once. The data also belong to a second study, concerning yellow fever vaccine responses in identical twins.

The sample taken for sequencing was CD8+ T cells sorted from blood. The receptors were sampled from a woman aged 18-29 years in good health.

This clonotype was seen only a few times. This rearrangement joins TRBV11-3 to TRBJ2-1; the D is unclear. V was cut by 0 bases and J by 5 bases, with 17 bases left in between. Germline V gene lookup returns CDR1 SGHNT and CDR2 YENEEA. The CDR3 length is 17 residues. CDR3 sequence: CASSLDGFRGSNNEQFF. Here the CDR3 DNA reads TGTGCCAGCAGCTTAGATGGGTTCCGCGGTAGCAACAATGAGCAGTTCTTC.

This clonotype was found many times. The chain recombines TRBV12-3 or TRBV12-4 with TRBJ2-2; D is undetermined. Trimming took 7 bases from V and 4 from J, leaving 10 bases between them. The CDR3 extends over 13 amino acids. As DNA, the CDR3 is TGTGCCAGCACAGGCGCCGGCACCGGGGAGCTGTTTTTT. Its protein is CASTGAGTGELFF.

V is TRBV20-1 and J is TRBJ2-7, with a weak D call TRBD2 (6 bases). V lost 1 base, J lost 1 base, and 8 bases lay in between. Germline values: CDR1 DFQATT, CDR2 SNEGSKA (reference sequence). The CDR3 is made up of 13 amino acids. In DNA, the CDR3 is TGCAGTGCTAGAGCGGGACTTTCCTACGAGCAGTACTTC. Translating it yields CSARAGLSYEQYF.

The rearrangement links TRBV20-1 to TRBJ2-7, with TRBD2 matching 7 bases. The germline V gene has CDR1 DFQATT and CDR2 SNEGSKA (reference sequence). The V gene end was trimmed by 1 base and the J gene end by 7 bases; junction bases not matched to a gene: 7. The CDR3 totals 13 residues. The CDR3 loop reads CSARGTSWREQYV. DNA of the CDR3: TGCAGTGCTAGAGGGACTAGTTGGAGGGAGCAGTACGTC.

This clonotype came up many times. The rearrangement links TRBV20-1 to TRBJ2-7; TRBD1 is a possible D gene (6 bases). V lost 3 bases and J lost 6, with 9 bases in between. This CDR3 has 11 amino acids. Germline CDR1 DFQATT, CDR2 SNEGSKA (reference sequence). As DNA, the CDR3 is TGCAGTGCTAGGTGGGGGCCCGAGCAGTACGTC. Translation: CSARWGPEQYV.

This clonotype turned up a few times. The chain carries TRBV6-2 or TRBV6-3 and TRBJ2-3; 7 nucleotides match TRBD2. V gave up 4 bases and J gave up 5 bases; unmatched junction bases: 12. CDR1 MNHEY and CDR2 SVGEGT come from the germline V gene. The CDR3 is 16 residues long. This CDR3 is CASSSPPGGFVDTQYF. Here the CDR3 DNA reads TGTGCCAGCAGTTCCCCCCCCGGGGGGTTCGTAGATACGCAGTATTTT.

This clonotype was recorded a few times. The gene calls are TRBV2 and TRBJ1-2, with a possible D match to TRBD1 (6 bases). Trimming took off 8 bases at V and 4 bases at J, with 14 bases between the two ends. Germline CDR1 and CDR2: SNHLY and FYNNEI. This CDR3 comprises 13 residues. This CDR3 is CASGETGTYGYTF. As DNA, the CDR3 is TGTGCCAGCGGCGAAACAGGGACCTATGGCTACACCTTC.

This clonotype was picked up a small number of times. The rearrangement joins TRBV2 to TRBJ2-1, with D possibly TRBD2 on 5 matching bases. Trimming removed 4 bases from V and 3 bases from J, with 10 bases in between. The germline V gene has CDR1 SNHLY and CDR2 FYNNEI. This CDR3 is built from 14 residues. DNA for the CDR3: TGTGCCAGCAGTGGATCCGGGGTCTACAATGAGCAGTTCTTC. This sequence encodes CASSGSGVYNEQFF.

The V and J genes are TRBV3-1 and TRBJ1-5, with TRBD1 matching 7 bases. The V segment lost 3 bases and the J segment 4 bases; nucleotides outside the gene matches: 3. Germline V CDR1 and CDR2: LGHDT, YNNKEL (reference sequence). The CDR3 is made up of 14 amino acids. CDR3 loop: CASSQWDSNQPQHF. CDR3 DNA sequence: TGTGCCAGCAGCCAGTGGGACAGTAATCAGCCCCAGCATTTT.

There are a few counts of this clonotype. The CDR3: CASSFQREGNEQFF. CDR3 sequence (DNA): TGTGCCAGCAGTTTTCAGCGGGAGGGGAATGAGCAGTTCTTC. This sequence joins TRBV12-3 or TRBV12-4 and TRBJ2-1, with TRBD2 identical over 10 bases. The CDR3 is made up of 14 amino acids. V gave up 3 bases and J gave up 7 bases; unmatched junction bases: 3.

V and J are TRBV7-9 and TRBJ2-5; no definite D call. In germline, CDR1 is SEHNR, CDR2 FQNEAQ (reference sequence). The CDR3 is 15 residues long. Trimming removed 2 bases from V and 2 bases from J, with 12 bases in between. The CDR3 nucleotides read TGTGCCAGCAGCTTACCGCCGGTCGGACAAGAGACCCAGTACTTC. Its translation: CASSLPPVGQETQYF.

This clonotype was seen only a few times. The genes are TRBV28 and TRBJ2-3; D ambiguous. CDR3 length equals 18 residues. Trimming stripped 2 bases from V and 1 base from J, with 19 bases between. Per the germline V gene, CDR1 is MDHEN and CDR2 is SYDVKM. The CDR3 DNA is TGTGCCAGCAGTTTACTCACAACCTCCGGGCTCCGCACAGATACGCAGTATTTT. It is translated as CASSLLTTSGLRTDTQYF.

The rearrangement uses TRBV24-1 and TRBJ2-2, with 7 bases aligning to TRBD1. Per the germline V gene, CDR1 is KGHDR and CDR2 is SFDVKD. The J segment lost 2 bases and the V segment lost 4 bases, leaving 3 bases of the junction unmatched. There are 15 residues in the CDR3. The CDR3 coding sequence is TGTGCCACCAGTGAGGGACAGACAAACACCGGGGAGCTGTTTTTT. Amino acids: CATSEGQTNTGELFF.

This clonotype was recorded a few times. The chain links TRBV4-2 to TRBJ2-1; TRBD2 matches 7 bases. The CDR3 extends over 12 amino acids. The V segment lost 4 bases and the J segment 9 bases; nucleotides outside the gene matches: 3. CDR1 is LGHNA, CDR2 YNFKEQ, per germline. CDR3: CASSPGGIEQFF. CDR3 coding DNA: TGTGCCAGCAGCCCGGGGGGTATTGAGCAGTTCTTC.

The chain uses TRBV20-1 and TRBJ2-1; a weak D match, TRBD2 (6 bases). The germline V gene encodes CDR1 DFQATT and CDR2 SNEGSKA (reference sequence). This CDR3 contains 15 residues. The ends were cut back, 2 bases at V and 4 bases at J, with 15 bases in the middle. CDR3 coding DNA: TGCAGTGCTAGACCCCCTAGCGAGGGGTACAATGAGCAGTTCTTC. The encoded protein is CSARPPSEGYNEQFF.

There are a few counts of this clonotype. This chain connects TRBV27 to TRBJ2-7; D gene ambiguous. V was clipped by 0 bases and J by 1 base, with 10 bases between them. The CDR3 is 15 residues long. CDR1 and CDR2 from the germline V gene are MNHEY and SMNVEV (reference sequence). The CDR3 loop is CASSLSIWASYEQYF. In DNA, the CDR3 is TGTGCCAGCAGTTTATCGATTTGGGCATCCTACGAGCAGTACTTC.

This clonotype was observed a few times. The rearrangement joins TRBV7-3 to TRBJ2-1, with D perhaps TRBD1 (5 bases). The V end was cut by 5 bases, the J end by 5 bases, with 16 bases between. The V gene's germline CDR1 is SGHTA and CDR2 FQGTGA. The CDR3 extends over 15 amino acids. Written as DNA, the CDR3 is TGTGCCAGCAGCAAAAAGGCCAACAGGAACAATGAGCAGTTCTTC. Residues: CASSKKANRNNEQFF.

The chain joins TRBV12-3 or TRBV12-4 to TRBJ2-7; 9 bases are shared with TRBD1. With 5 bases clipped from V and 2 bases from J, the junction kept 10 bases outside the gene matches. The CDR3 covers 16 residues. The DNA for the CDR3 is TGTGCCAGCAGTGGTAACCGGGACAGGGACCCCTACGAGCAGTACTTC. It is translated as CASSGNRDRDPYEQYF.

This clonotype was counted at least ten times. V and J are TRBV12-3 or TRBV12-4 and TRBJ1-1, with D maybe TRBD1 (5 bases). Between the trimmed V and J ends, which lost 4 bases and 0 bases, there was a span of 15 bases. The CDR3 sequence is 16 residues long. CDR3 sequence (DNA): TGTGCCAGCAGTTCACGGATCATAGGGGTGAACACTGAAGCTTTCTTT. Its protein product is CASSSRIIGVNTEAFF.

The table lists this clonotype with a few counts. The CDR3 nucleotides are TGTGCCAGCAGCTCACAGGGGTGGGCTTTCTTT. Translating gives CASSSQGWAFF. The J gene is TRBJ1-1, the V gene TRBV5-5; 7 bases fit TRBD1. Trimming cost V 3 bases and J 11 bases; bases outside gene matches: 4. CDR3 length: 11 residues. CDR1 and CDR2 from the germline V gene are SGHKS and YYEKEE (reference sequence). Combining the CDR3 with reference TRBV5-5 and TRBJ1-1 gives the whole variable domain DAGVTQSPTHLIKTRGQQVTLRCSPISGHKSVSWYQQVLGQGPQFIFQYYEKEERGRGNFPDRFSARQFPNYSSELNVNALLLGDSALYLCASSSQGWAFFGQGTRLTVV.

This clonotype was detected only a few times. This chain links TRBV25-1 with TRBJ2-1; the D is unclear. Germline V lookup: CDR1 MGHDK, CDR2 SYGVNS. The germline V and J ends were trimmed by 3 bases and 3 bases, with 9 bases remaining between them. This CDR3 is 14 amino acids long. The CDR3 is CASSDTADYNEQFF. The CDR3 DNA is TGTGCCAGCAGTGATACCGCGGACTACAATGAGCAGTTCTTC. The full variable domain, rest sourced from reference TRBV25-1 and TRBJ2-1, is EADIYQTPRYLVIGTGKKITLECSQTMGHDKMYWYQQDPGMELHLIHYSYGVNSTEKGDLSSESTVSRIRTEHFPLTLESARPSHTSQYLCASSDTADYNEQFFGPGTRLTVL.

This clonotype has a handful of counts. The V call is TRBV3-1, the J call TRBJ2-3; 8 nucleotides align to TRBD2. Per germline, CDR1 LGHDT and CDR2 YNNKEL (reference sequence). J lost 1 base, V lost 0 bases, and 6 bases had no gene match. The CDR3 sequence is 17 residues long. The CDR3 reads CASSQEEPAGGTDTQYF. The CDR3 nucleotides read TGTGCCAGCAGCCAAGAAGAACCAGCGGGGGGCACAGATACGCAGTATTTT.